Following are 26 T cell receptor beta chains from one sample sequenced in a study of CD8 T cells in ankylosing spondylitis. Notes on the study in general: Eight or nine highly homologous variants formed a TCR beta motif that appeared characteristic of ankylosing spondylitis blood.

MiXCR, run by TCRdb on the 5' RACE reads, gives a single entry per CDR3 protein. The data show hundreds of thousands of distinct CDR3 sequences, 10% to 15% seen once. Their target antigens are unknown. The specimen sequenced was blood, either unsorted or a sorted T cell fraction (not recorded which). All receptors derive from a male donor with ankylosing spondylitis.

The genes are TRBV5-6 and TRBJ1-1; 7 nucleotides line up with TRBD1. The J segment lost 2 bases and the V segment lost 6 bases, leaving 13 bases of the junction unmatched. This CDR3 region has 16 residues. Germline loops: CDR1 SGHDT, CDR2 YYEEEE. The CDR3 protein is CASTLFPGQRNTEAFF. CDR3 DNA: TGTGCCAGCACCCTGTTCCCGGGACAGCGTAACACTGAAGCTTTCTTT.

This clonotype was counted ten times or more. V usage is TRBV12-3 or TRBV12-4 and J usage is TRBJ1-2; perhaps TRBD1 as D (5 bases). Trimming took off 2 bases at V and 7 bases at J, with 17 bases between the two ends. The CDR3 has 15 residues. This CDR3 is CASSLQGAKSCGYTF. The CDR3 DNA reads TGTGCCAGCAGTTTACAAGGGGCCAAATCCTGTGGCTACACCTTC.

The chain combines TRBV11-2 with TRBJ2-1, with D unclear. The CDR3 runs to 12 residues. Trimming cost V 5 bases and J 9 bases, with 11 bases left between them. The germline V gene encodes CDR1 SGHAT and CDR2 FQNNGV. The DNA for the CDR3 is TGTGCCAGCAGCGACACCTGGGGTGAGCAGTTCTTC. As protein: CASSDTWGEQFF.

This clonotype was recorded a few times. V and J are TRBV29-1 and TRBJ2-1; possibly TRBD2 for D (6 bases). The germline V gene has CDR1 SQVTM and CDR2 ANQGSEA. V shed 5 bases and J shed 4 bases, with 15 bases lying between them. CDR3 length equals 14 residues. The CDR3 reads CSVFVLANYNEQFF. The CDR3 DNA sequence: TGCAGCGTTTTTGTCCTAGCGAATTACAATGAGCAGTTCTTC.

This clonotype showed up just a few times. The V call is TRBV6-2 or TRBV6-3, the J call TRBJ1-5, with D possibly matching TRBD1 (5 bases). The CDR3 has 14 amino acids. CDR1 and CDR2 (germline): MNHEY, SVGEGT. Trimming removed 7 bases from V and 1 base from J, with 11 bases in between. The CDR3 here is CASNFGASNQPQHF. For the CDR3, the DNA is TGTGCCAGCAATTTTGGGGCGAGCAATCAGCCCCAGCATTTT.

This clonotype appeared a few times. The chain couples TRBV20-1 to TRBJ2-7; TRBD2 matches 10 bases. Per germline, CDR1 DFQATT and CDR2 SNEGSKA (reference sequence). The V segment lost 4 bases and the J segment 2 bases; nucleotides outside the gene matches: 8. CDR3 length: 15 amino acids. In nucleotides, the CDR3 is TGCAGTGCTACTCCTAGCGGGAGATGGACCTACGAGCAGTACTTC. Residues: CSATPSGRWTYEQYF.

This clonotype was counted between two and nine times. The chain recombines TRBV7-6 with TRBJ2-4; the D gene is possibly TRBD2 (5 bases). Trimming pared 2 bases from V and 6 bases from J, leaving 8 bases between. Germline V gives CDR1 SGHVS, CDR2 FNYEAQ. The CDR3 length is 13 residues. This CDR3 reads CASSLSDSNIQYF. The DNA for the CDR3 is TGTGCCAGCAGCTTATCGGACTCAAACATTCAGTACTTC.

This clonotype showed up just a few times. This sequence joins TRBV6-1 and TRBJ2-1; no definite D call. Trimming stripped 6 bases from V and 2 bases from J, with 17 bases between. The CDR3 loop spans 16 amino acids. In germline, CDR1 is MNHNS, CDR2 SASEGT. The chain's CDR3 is CASSRSPAGTYNEQFF. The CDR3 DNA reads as TGTGCCAGCAGCCGAAGCCCAGCCGGTACCTACAATGAGCAGTTCTTC.

The CDR3 region is CSARLTGLTGELFF. DNA for the CDR3: TGCAGTGCTCGTTTGACAGGACTCACCGGGGAGCTGTTTTTT. This chain uses TRBV20-1 with TRBJ2-2; TRBD1 is a possible D gene (6 bases). The CDR3 length is 14 residues. V gave up 5 bases and J gave up 4 bases, with 14 bases separating them. The V gene's germline CDR1 is DFQATT and CDR2 SNEGSKA (reference sequence).

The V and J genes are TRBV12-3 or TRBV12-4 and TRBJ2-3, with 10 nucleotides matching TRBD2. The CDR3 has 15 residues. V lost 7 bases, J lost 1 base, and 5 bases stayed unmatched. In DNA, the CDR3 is TGTGCCAGCAACCTGAGCGGGGGGGGCACAGATACGCAGTATTTT. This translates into CASNLSGGGTDTQYF.

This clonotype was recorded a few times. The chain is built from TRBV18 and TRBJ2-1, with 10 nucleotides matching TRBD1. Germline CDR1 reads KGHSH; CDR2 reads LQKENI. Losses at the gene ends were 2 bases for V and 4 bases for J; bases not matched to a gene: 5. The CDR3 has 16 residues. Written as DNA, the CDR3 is TGTGCCAGCTCACCAAAAGGGACAGGGGCATACAATGAGCAGTTCTTC. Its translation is CASSPKGTGAYNEQFF.

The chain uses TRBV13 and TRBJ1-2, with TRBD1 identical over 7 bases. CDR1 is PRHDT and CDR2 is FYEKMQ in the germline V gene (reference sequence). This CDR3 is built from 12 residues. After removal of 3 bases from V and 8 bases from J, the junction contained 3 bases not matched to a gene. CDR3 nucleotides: TGTGCCAGCAGCTTTACAGGGGTCGGCTACACCTTC. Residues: CASSFTGVGYTF.

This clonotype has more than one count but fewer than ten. CDR3 region: CASSALSGRNTGELFF. For the CDR3, the DNA is TGTGCCAGCAGCGCCCTGAGCGGGAGGAACACCGGGGAGCTGTTTTTT. The rearrangement links TRBV9 to TRBJ2-2, with 8 bases aligning to TRBD2. The CDR3 consists of 16 residues. The junction had 5 bases not matched to a gene; V was cut back by 3 bases and J by 1 base. CDR1 SGDLS and CDR2 YYNGEE come from the germline V gene.

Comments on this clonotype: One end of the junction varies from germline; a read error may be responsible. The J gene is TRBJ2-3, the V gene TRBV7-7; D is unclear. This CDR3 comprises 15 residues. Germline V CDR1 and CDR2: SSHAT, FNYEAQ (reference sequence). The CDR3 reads CASSLSSFNTDTQYF. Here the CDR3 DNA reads TGTGCTAGCAGCTTAAGCAGCTTTAACACAGATACGCAGTATTTT.

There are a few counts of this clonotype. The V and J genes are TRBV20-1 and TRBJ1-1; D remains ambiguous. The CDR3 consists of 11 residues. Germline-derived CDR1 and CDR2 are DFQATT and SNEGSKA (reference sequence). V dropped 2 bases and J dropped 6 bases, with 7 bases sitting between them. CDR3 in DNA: TGCAGTGCTAGAAGGGCGTCTGAAGCTTTCTTT. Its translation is CSARRASEAFF.

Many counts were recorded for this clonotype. The CDR3, as DNA: TGCGCCAGCAGCCAAGATACGCAGAACAATGAGCAGTTCTTC. Translation gives CASSQDTQNNEQFF. V gene TRBV4-3 combines with J gene TRBJ2-1; D remains ambiguous. This CDR3 contains 14 residues. Germline V gene lookup returns CDR1 LGHNA and CDR2 YSLEER. Between the trimmed V and J ends, which lost 0 bases and 5 bases, there was a span of 8 bases.

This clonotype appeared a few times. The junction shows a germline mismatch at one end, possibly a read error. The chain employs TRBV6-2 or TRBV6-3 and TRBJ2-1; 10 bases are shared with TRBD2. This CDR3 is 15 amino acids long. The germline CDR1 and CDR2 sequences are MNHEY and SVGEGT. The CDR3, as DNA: TGTGCCAGCCGGTTAGCTAGCGGGAGCTACTATGAGCAGTTCTTC. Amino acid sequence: CASRLASGSYYEQFF.

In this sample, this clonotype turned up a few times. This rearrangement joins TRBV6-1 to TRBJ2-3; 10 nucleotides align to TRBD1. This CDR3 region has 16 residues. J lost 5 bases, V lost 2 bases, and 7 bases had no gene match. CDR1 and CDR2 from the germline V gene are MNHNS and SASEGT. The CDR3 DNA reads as TGTGCCAGCAGTGAAAGACGGGACAGGGGTGAAGATACGCAGTATTTT. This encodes CASSERRDRGEDTQYF.

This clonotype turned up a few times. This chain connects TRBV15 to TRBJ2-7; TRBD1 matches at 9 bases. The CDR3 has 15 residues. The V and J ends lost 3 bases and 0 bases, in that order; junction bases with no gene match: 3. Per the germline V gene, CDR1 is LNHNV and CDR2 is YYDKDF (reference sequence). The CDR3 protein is CATSRGQGGSYEQYF. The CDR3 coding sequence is TGTGCCACCAGCAGGGGACAGGGCGGCTCCTACGAGCAGTACTTC.

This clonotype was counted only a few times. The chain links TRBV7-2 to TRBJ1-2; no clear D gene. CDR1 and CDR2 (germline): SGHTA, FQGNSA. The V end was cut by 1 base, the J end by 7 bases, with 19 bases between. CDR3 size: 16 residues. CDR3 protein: CASSLVGRGGKSGYTF. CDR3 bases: TGTGCCAGCAGCTTAGTGGGTCGAGGAGGAAAAAGTGGCTACACCTTC.

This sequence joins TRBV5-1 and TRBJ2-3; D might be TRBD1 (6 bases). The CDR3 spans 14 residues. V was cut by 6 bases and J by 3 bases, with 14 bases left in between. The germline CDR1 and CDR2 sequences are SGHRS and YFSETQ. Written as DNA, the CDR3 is TGCGCCAGCACCCTAGCACAGGGAACAGATACGCAGTATTTT. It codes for CASTLAQGTDTQYF.

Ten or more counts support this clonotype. This CDR3 is CASSWGTGYTEAFF. DNA of the CDR3: TGTGCCAGCAGCTGGGGGACAGGGTACACTGAAGCTTTCTTT. The V gene is TRBV5-5, the J gene TRBJ1-1; TRBD1 matches at 9 bases. There are 14 residues in the CDR3. Germline V gene sequence: CDR1 SGHKS, CDR2 YYEKEE (reference sequence). After removal of 3 bases from V and 3 bases from J, the junction contained 3 bases not matched to a gene.

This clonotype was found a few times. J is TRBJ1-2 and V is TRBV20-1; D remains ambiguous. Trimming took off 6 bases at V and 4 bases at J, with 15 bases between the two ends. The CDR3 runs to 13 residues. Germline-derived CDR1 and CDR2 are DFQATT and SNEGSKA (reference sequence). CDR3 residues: CSAGRQALYGYTF. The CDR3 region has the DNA TGCAGTGCGGGCAGGCAGGCCCTCTATGGCTACACCTTC.

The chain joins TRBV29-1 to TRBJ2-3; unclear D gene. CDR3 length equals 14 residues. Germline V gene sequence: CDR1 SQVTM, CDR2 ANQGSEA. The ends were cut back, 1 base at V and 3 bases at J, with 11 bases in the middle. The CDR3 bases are TGCAGCGTTGAAGGAAGCGTAAGGACAGATACGCAGTATTTT. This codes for CSVEGSVRTDTQYF.

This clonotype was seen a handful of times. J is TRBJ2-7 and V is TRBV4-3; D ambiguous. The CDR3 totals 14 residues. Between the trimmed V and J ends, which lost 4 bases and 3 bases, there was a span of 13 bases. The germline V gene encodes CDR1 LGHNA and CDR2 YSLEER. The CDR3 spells CASSRSAGRYEQYF. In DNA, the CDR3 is TGCGCCAGCAGCCGGAGCGCCGGGCGCTACGAGCAGTACTTC.

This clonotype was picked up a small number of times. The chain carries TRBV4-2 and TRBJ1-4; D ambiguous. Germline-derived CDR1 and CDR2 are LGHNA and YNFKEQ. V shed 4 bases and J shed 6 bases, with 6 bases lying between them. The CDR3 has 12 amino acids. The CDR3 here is CASSPEYEKLFF. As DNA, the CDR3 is TGTGCCAGCAGCCCCGAGTATGAAAAACTGTTTTTT.